This T cell receptor beta chain derives from a study of CD8 T cells in Susac syndrome. An input of about 0.45 to 1 ug of RNA was subjected to reverse transcription using random hexamers. With immunoSEQ multiplex PCR, TCR beta CDR3 was amplified across 54 Vbeta and 13 Jbeta. TCRdb analysed the immunoSEQ multiplex PCR reads with MiXCR anew, one entry per CDR3 protein. The sample lists some 95,000 distinct CDR3 sequences; 90% to 95% were seen once. TEMRA cells were FACS-enriched, while CD8+ and CD4+ T cells were negatively isolated. The CDR3 is 15 residues long. CDR1 and CDR2 (germline): SNHLY, FYNNEI. Trimming removed 3 bases from V and 3 bases from J, with 11 bases in between.

The J gene is TRBJ2-2, the V gene TRBV2; a weak D match, TRBD1 (6 bases). The TCR comes from a human donor in good health. Sequenced sample: CD8+ T cells from PBMCs. Here the CDR3 reads CASSEGRGDTGELFF. The CDR3 DNA follows: TGTGCCAGCAGTGAGGGCAGGGGAGACACCGGGGAGCTGTTTTTT.